This T cell receptor (beta chain) was sequenced during a study of T cells in Graves' hyperthyroidism and ophthalmopathy. Exclusion of patients followed from uncontrolled infection, other autoimmune disease, pregnancy or lactation. With 3 bases clipped from V and 7 bases from J, the junction kept 6 bases outside the gene matches. Germline CDR1 and CDR2: SGDLS and YYNGEE. The CDR3 is 13 residues long. RNA transcripts yielded amplified TCR beta CDR3 regions. The primer set for the first-round RT-PCR of the TCR CDR3 was HTBI. TCRdb redid the calling of the multiplex PCR reads with MiXCR, one entry per CDR3 protein. The table shows about 400,000 distinct CDR3 sequences, with 15% to 19% occurring only once.

This rearrangement joins TRBV9 to TRBJ1-2; 7 bases align to TRBD1. The sample comprised blood. This TCR derives from a woman younger than 30 with Graves' hyperthyroidism. Here the CDR3 reads CASSGLQGFGYTF. CDR3 DNA: TGTGCCAGCAGCGGATTACAGGGGTTTGGCTACACCTTC. The full variable domain, its missing parts supplied by reference TRBV9 and TRBJ1-2, is DSGVTQTPKHLITATGQRVTLRCSPRSGDLSVYWYQQSLDQGLQFLIQYYNGEERAKGNILERFSAQQFPDLHSELNLSSLELGDSALYFCASSGLQGFGYTFGSGTRLTVV.